The 22 T cell receptor beta chains reported below all come from one sample, sequenced in a study of T-cell reconstitution after alpha-beta-depleted transplantation in children. A library of TCRbeta sequences, prepared with unique molecular identifiers, was generated. TCRdb re-called the PCR reads with MiXCR, one entry per CDR3 protein. Counted here are about 460,000 distinct CDR3 sequences, over 10% occurring once; the ten biggest clones make up approximately 15%. The specimen comprised PBMCs, mostly from graft donor cells, sampled 180 days after TCRalphabeta/CD19-depleted stem cell transplant. The source is a female patient aged 2-9 years who had a stem cell transplant for aplastic anemia, so the T cells may come from the graft donor.

This clonotype was detected only a few times. CDR3 DNA sequence: TGTGCCAGCAGTTACGGCCCTACTAGCGGGAGTTGGTATGAGCAGTTCTTC. Translation: CASSYGPTSGSWYEQFF. This chain links TRBV6-5 with TRBJ2-1; 11 nucleotides line up with TRBD2. Germline values: CDR1 MNHEY, CDR2 SVGAGI. Unmatched junction bases numbered 11, after V lost 2 bases and J lost 8 bases. The CDR3 runs to 17 residues.

The genes are TRBV15 and TRBJ2-1, with 11 bases lining up with TRBD2. The CDR3 consists of 19 residues. Germline CDR1 and CDR2: LNHNV and YYDKDF (reference sequence). V lost 4 bases to trimming and J lost 3 bases; unmatched junction nucleotides: 14. The CDR3, as DNA: TGTGCCACCAGCAAGTTAGGCCTAGCGGGAGGACTCGACTACAATGAGCAGTTCTTC. It specifies CATSKLGLAGGLDYNEQFF.

This clonotype was found a few times. The CDR3 protein is CASSPKHVMNTEAFF. CDR3 coding DNA: TGTGCCAGCAGCCCCAAACACGTCATGAACACTGAAGCTTTCTTT. The chain uses TRBV7-9 and TRBJ1-1; D remains unclear. V lost 5 bases and J 0 bases, leaving 13 bases between the germline ends. CDR1 is SEHNR and CDR2 is FQNEAQ in the germline V gene (reference sequence). This CDR3 comprises 15 residues.

The rearrangement joins TRBV4-2 to TRBJ2-1; D is unclear. CDR1 is LGHNA and CDR2 is YNFKEQ in the germline V gene. The CDR3 has 14 residues. V was cut by 1 base and J by 6 bases, with 10 bases left in between. The CDR3 region is CASSQGISGNEQFF. CDR3 nucleotides: TGTGCCAGCAGCCAAGGGATTTCCGGCAATGAGCAGTTCTTC.

The sample holds many counts of this clonotype. This rearrangement joins TRBV6-5 to TRBJ1-2; D is possibly TRBD1 (6 bases). Germline lookup yields CDR1 MNHEY and CDR2 SVGAGI. The V and J ends lost 0 bases and 9 bases respectively, with 11 bases between them. This CDR3 is built from 13 residues. The CDR3 DNA reads as TGTGCCAGCAGTTACTCACAGGGAATGAGCTACACCTTC. Translated: CASSYSQGMSYTF.

This clonotype was found many times. This chain connects TRBV24-1 to TRBJ2-2; 8 bases align to TRBD2. CDR3 size: 18 residues. V shed 0 bases, J shed 1 base, and the junction held 6 bases outside the gene matches. The germline V gene encodes CDR1 KGHDR and CDR2 SFDVKD. DNA of the CDR3: TGTGCCACCAGTGATTTGCAATCGGGGGGGCGGAACACCGGGGAGCTGTTTTTT. Translating it yields CATSDLQSGGRNTGELFF.

This clonotype was observed a few times. The chain has TRBV6-4 and TRBJ2-7, with no clear D. The V end was cut by 3 bases, the J end by 1 base, with 16 bases between. Germline CDR1 is MRHNA and CDR2 is SNTAGT. The CDR3 runs 16 residues. The chain's CDR3 is CASSDVGRTLSYEQYV. The CDR3 DNA reads as TGTGCCAGCAGTGATGTAGGGCGTACACTGTCCTACGAGCAGTACGTC.

This clonotype was picked up a small number of times. The V call is TRBV20-1, the J call TRBJ1-6; D is unclear. The germline V and J ends were trimmed by 0 bases and 8 bases, with 8 bases remaining between them. CDR3 length equals 13 residues. From germline, CDR1 is DFQATT and CDR2 SNEGSKA (reference sequence). The CDR3 spells CSAREIKYSPLHF. As DNA, the CDR3 is TGCAGTGCTAGAGAGATTAAGTATTCACCCCTCCACTTT.

V gene TRBV5-1 combines with J gene TRBJ2-1; the match to TRBD2 covers 12 bases. Germline V gene sequence: CDR1 SGHRS, CDR2 YFSETQ. Trimming removed 4 bases from V and 6 bases from J; junction bases left unmatched: 8. CDR3 length: 16 amino acids. The CDR3 coding sequence is TGCGCCAGCAGCGTTTGGACTAGCGGGAACCTCAATGAGCAGTTCTTC. This gives the protein CASSVWTSGNLNEQFF.

This clonotype was observed at least ten times. The chain is built from TRBV7-2 and TRBJ2-2; unclear D gene. The CDR3 spans 14 residues. Looked up from germline, CDR1 is SGHTA and CDR2 is FQGNSA. The V gene lost 6 bases and the J gene lost 6 bases, with 14 bases spanning the gap. The CDR3 spells CASRSLYMSGELFF. The CDR3 region has the DNA TGTGCCAGCAGATCCCTTTATATGTCCGGGGAGCTGTTTTTT.

V is TRBV6-1 and J is TRBJ2-1; the match to TRBD2 covers 9 bases. This CDR3 spans 17 amino acids. With V trimmed by 4 bases and J by 3 bases, 10 bases remained unmatched. Germline CDR1 is MNHNS and CDR2 is SASEGT. CDR3 protein: CASSGSAGGPFYNEQFF. The CDR3 DNA reads TGTGCCAGCAGTGGAAGTGCGGGAGGGCCGTTCTACAATGAGCAGTTCTTC.

CDR3 in amino acids: CASNLAAGELFF. Written as DNA, the CDR3 is TGTGCCAGCAACCTAGCGGCCGGGGAGCTGTTTTTT. The gene calls are TRBV3-1 and TRBJ2-2; 7 bases map to TRBD2. The CDR3 has 12 amino acids. Trimming took 7 bases from V and 6 from J; bases not matched to a gene: 2. The germline V gene has CDR1 LGHDT and CDR2 YNNKEL (reference sequence).

This clonotype was recorded many times. The V and J genes are TRBV7-2 and TRBJ2-1; D gene uncertain. Trimming pared 2 bases from V and 10 bases from J, leaving 21 bases between. The CDR3 runs 16 residues. Germline assignment: CDR1 SGHTA and CDR2 FQGNSA. The chain's CDR3 is CASSLSPGLARQEQFF. CDR3 bases: TGTGCCAGCAGCTTAAGCCCAGGTCTTGCCAGACAAGAGCAGTTCTTC.

This clonotype was observed a few times. The chain employs TRBV24-1 and TRBJ2-3, with 7 bases that match TRBD2. Germline V gene sequence: CDR1 KGHDR, CDR2 SFDVKD. This CDR3 has 15 residues. V gave up 5 bases and J gave up 3 bases; unmatched junction bases: 7. The DNA for the CDR3 is TGTGCCACCAGTGCGGGCGGGGGTAGGACAGATACGCAGTATTTT. Its protein is CATSAGGGRTDTQYF.

On this clonotype itself: A much larger clone sits a single nucleotide away, making a read error possible. CDR3 residues: CASSYAGGYNSPLHF. The CDR3 DNA is TGTGCCAGCAGCTACGCAGGGGGCTATAATTCACCCCTCCACTTT. The chain joins TRBV7-9 to TRBJ1-6, with 7 bases matching TRBD1. This CDR3 has 15 amino acids. Germline CDR1 is SEHNR and CDR2 is FQNEAQ (reference sequence). V shed 4 bases, J shed 3 bases, and the junction held 3 bases outside the gene matches.

The rearrangement joins TRBV7-2 to TRBJ2-5; 7 nucleotides line up with TRBD2. Germline V gene sequence: CDR1 SGHTA, CDR2 FQGNSA. Germline trimming cut 5 bases from V and 5 bases from J; bases unmatched to any gene: 8. The CDR3 is made up of 14 amino acids. CDR3 in DNA: TGTGCCAGCAGCCTAGATGGGAGGGTTGAGACCCAGTACTTC. This translates into CASSLDGRVETQYF. Using reference TRBV7-2 and TRBJ2-5 for the parts outside the CDR3, the full variable domain is GAGVSQSPSNKVTEKGKDVELRCDPISGHTALYWYRQSLGQGLEFLIYFQGNSAPDKSGLPSDRFSAERTGGSVSTLTIQRTQQEDSAVYLCASSLDGRVETQYFGPGTRLLVL.

This clonotype was counted a few times. The V call is TRBV14, the J call TRBJ2-1, with 9 bases aligning to TRBD2. Looked up from germline, CDR1 is SGHDN and CDR2 is FVKESK. V was pared by 0 bases and J by 4 bases, with 4 bases of the junction left unmatched. This CDR3 has 16 amino acids. The CDR3, as DNA: TGTGCCAGCAGCCAAGATCTGCTAGCGGGATACAATGAGCAGTTCTTC. Its translation is CASSQDLLAGYNEQFF.

This clonotype showed up just once. The chain combines TRBV6-1 with TRBJ1-4; D perhaps matches TRBD1 (5 bases). V was cut by 0 bases and J by 8 bases, with 13 bases left in between. Per the germline V gene, CDR1 is MNHNS and CDR2 is SASEGT. The CDR3 contains 15 residues. The CDR3 region is CASSEARGRGEKLFF. CDR3 DNA: TGTGCCAGCAGTGAAGCTAGAGGGCGGGGCGAAAAACTGTTTTTT.

This clonotype was detected many times. The rearrangement joins TRBV4-3 to TRBJ2-7, with D maybe TRBD1 (6 bases). This CDR3 region has 15 residues. V lost 0 bases and J lost 4, with 13 bases in between. Germline V lookup: CDR1 LGHNA, CDR2 YSLEER. This CDR3 is CASSQDYRVRYEQYF. The CDR3 bases are TGCGCCAGCAGCCAAGATTACAGGGTGAGGTACGAGCAGTACTTC.

This clonotype appeared many times. The gene calls are TRBV5-1 and TRBJ2-1, with D unresolved. Germline CDR1 reads SGHRS; CDR2 reads YFSETQ. The V end was cut by 4 bases, the J end by 0 bases, with 11 bases between. The length of the CDR3 is 15 residues. The CDR3 DNA follows: TGCGCCAGCAGCCAAGACTCGGGCTCCTACAATGAGCAGTTCTTC. Amino acids: CASSQDSGSYNEQFF.

The chain has TRBV2 and TRBJ2-1, with TRBD2 matching 11 bases. Germline CDR1 reads SNHLY; CDR2 reads FYNNEI. The CDR3 contains 15 residues. V dropped 2 bases and J dropped 7; count of bases not matched to a gene: 4. The CDR3 loop reads CASSETSGGLNEQFF. The CDR3, as DNA: TGTGCCAGCAGTGAAACTAGCGGGGGCCTTAATGAGCAGTTCTTC.

The rearrangement links TRBV7-2 to TRBJ2-7, with D perhaps being TRBD1 or TRBD2 (6 bases each). V was shortened by 9 bases and J by 4 bases, with 19 bases between the two germline ends. Germline V gene data show CDR1 as SGHTA and CDR2 as FQGNSA. This CDR3 spans 14 amino acids. CDR3 DNA sequence: TGTGCCAGAAGCCCCTTCGGGGGCAAGTACGAGCAGTACTTC. Translation gives CARSPFGGKYEQYF. The whole variable domain, filled in from reference TRBV7-2 and TRBJ2-7, reads GAGVSQSPSNKVTEKGKDVELRCDPISGHTALYWYRQSLGQGLEFLIYFQGNSAPDKSGLPSDRFSAERTGGSVSTLTIQRTQQEDSAVYLCARSPFGGKYEQYFGPGTRLTVT.